The 12 T cell receptor beta chains below all came from one sample that was sequenced in a study of regulatory T cells in long-lasting Graves disease. The TCR beta library used iRepertoire HTBI primers with Arm-PCR amplification of CDR3. One entry per CDR3 protein, called by TCRdb with MiXCR from the multiplex PCR reads. Of over 500,000 distinct CDR3 sequences in the sample, roughly 16% are singletons; the top ten hold around a sixth. Specified time point: newly diagnosed GD, antithyroid drugs for less than 3 months. PBMC-extracted RNA yielded the TCR library. This same sample was also part of a study on T cells in Graves' hyperthyroidism and ophthalmopathy.

Sequencing used peripheral blood mononuclear cells (PBMCs), obtained at new diagnosis, from a patient treated with antithyroid drugs. Receptors originate from a woman in her twenties or thirties with Graves disease.

This clonotype has at least ten counts. One end of the junction varies from germline; a read error may be responsible. The V gene is TRBV6-4, the J gene TRBJ1-5; D not resolved. There are 15 residues in the CDR3. Germline V gene lookup returns CDR1 MRHNA and CDR2 SNTAGT. The CDR3: CASSYSRWIRQPQHF. CDR3 nucleotides: TGTGCCAGCAGTTACTCGAGATGGATTCGACAGCCCCAGCATTTT.

This clonotype was seen a few times. This rearrangement joins TRBV7-2 to TRBJ1-6, with D tentatively TRBD1 (5 bases). The ends were cut back, 1 base at V and 5 bases at J, with 9 bases in the middle. Germline CDR1 and CDR2: SGHTA and FQGNSA. The CDR3 runs to 15 residues. The CDR3 is CASSLGLGDNSPLHF. CDR3 nucleotides: TGTGCCAGCAGCTTAGGGTTGGGGGATAATTCACCCCTCCACTTT.

This clonotype was found many times. The chain uses TRBV28 and TRBJ2-5, with D possibly matching TRBD1 (6 bases). Trimming removed 3 bases from V and 4 bases from J, with 15 bases in between. Germline V gene lookup returns CDR1 MDHEN and CDR2 SYDVKM. This CDR3 is built from 15 residues. CDR3 loop: CASSFVQGLRETQYF. CDR3 nucleotide sequence: TGTGCCAGCAGTTTTGTCCAGGGGTTGAGAGAGACCCAGTACTTC. The full variable domain, in which reference TRBV28 and TRBJ2-5 provide the parts outside the CDR3, is DVKVTQSSRYLVKRTGEKVFLECVQDMDHENMFWYRQDPGLGLRLIYFSYDVKMKEKGDIPEGYSVSREKKERFSLILESASTNQTSMYLCASSFVQGLRETQYFGPGTRLLVL.

The chain couples TRBV13 to TRBJ1-6; 7 positions agree with TRBD1. Looked up from germline, CDR1 is PRHDT and CDR2 is FYEKMQ (reference sequence). The CDR3 spans 15 residues. The trim removed 6 bases at V and 7 bases at J, leaving 9 bases unmatched. The CDR3 region is CASRQRAGGNSPLHF. The CDR3, as DNA: TGTGCCAGCAGGCAAAGGGCAGGGGGGAATTCACCCCTCCACTTT.

This clonotype has a handful of counts. This chain uses TRBV11-2 with TRBJ2-3, with D maybe TRBD1 (5 bases). Per the germline V gene, CDR1 is SGHAT and CDR2 is FQNNGV. The CDR3 has 11 residues. Between the trimmed V and J ends, which lost 5 bases and 11 bases, there was a span of 11 bases. The CDR3 nucleotides read TGTGCCAGCAGCCCTACGGACAAGCAGTATTTT. It encodes CASSPTDKQYF.

The gene calls are TRBV10-3 and TRBJ1-2, with 8 bases lining up with TRBD1. J lost 6 bases, V lost 5 bases, and 5 bases had no gene match. The CDR3 spans 13 residues. Germline-derived CDR1 and CDR2 are ENHRY and SYGVKD. As DNA, the CDR3 is TGTGCCATCAGTTACGGACAGGGAGATGGCTACACCTTC. Translated, it gives CAISYGQGDGYTF.

This clonotype was counted between two and nine times. The chain employs TRBV7-3 and TRBJ2-1; 7 nucleotides align to TRBD2. Germline loops: CDR1 SGHTA, CDR2 FQGTGA. The CDR3 contains 15 residues. V shed 0 bases and J 8 bases; nucleotides not matched to a gene: 7. The CDR3, as DNA: TGTGCCAGCAGCTTAACGTTGAGTGGGGGGGATGAGCAGTTCTTC. It encodes CASSLTLSGGDEQFF.

This clonotype was seen a handful of times. V usage is TRBV29-1 and J usage is TRBJ2-1; D is unresolved. Germline loops: CDR1 SQVTM, CDR2 ANQGSEA. Trimming took off 6 bases at V and 10 bases at J, with 13 bases between the two ends. The length of the CDR3 is 11 residues. The CDR3 sequence is CSVLKDREQFF. The CDR3 DNA follows: TGCAGCGTCCTGAAAGATAGGGAGCAGTTCTTC.

This clonotype was counted at least ten times. The chain is built from TRBV20-1 and TRBJ1-1; a possible D gene is TRBD1 (5 bases). The ends were cut back, 6 bases at V and 7 bases at J, with 18 bases in the middle. From germline, CDR1 is DFQATT and CDR2 SNEGSKA (reference sequence). This CDR3 is built from 13 residues. CDR3 residues: CSAAAIGAVEAFF. In DNA, the CDR3 is TGCAGTGCCGCAGCCATAGGGGCGGTTGAAGCTTTCTTT.

This clonotype was seen repeatedly, ten times or more. The V gene is TRBV28, the J gene TRBJ1-6, with D unclear. The V end lost 6 bases, the J end lost 10 bases, and 13 bases lay between the germline ends. There are 13 residues in the CDR3. Germline V lookup: CDR1 MDHEN, CDR2 SYDVKM. The CDR3 sequence is CASRPAHRSPLHF. The CDR3 coding sequence is TGTGCCAGCAGACCGGCACATCGCTCACCCCTCCACTTT.

This clonotype was seen only a few times. The chain couples TRBV14 to TRBJ1-1; D ambiguous. The CDR3 has 15 residues. V dropped 1 base and J dropped 4 bases, with 13 bases sitting between them. Looked up from germline, CDR1 is SGHDN and CDR2 is FVKESK. CDR3 residues: CASSQGVNLGTEAFF. In DNA, the CDR3 is TGTGCCAGCAGCCAAGGTGTTAATCTGGGCACTGAAGCTTTCTTT.

This chain uses TRBV20-1 with TRBJ2-7, with TRBD1 matching over 10 bases. This CDR3 spans 12 amino acids. Germline lookup yields CDR1 DFQATT and CDR2 SNEGSKA (reference sequence). With 5 bases clipped from V and 4 bases from J, the junction kept 2 bases outside the gene matches. The CDR3 coding sequence is TGCAGTGCTGGACAGGGGGGATACGAGCAGTACTTC. Its translation is CSAGQGGYEQYF.